The 6 T cell receptor beta chains below were found in one sample sequenced in a study of STAT5B mutations in CD4+ large granular lymphocyte leukemia. Sequenced by immunoSEQ multiplex PCR; TCRdb stores in-frame clones only, minus some. The sample carries some 30,000 clones, about four fifths recorded once. Sequences were obtained from CD4+ T cells from blood buffy coats. All receptors come from a human donor in good health.

The chain links TRBV27 to TRBJ1-5; D call uncertain. Germline V lookup: CDR1 MNHEY, CDR2 SMNVEV (reference sequence). Deletions cut 2 bases from V and 0 bases from J, with 14 bases between. The CDR3 covers 17 residues. In nucleotides, the CDR3 is TGTGCCAGCAGTTTACTCGGGAGCCTTTATAGCAATCAGCCCCAGCATTTT. It yields the protein CASSLLGSLYSNQPQHF.

The chain carries TRBV9 and TRBJ2-3, with D hard to call. CDR1 is SGDLS, CDR2 YYNGEE, per germline. The CDR3 covers 13 residues. V lost 3 bases and J lost 2, with 7 bases in between. CDR3 amino acids: CASSAQPTDTQYF. CDR3 nucleotides: TGTGCCAGCAGCGCCCAGCCCACAGATACGCAGTATTTT.

The chain uses TRBV7-2 and TRBJ2-1; 8 bases line up with TRBD1. The CDR3 is 15 amino acids. V lost 1 base to trimming and J lost 8 bases; unmatched junction nucleotides: 7. CDR1 SGHTA and CDR2 FQGNSA come from the germline V gene. As DNA, the CDR3 is TGTGCCAGCAGCTTAGTAGGCGGACAGGGTCATGAGCAGTTCTTC. It codes for CASSLVGGQGHEQFF.

The chain has TRBV5-5 and TRBJ2-7; 11 bases line up with TRBD2. The CDR3 runs 17 residues. Trimming removed 0 bases from V and 2 bases from J; junction bases left unmatched: 7. Germline assignment: CDR1 SGHKS and CDR2 YYEKEE (reference sequence). Here the CDR3 reads CASSLGLAGSGPYEQYF. The DNA of the CDR3 is TGTGCCAGCAGCTTGGGACTAGCGGGATCCGGCCCCTACGAGCAGTACTTC.

CDR3 coding DNA: TGTGCCAGTCGGACTAGCGGGAGCGCAGATACGCAGTATTTT. Amino acids: CASRTSGSADTQYF. The chain carries TRBV19 and TRBJ2-3, with TRBD2 identical over 13 bases. Germline V CDR1 and CDR2: LNHDA, SQIVND (reference sequence). With V trimmed by 8 bases and J by 4 bases, 3 bases remained unmatched. The CDR3 loop spans 14 amino acids.

This clone appeared a single time. The rearrangement links TRBV9 to TRBJ2-7; D assignment may be TRBD1 or TRBD2 (5 bases each). Germline-derived CDR1 and CDR2 are SGDLS and YYNGEE. V shed 0 bases and J shed 6 bases, with 10 bases lying between them. This CDR3 has 13 amino acids. CDR3: CASSVGAGTEQYF. The CDR3 nucleotides are TGTGCCAGCAGCGTAGGGGCAGGGACCGAGCAGTACTTC.